A single sample is the source of the 30 T cell receptor beta chains below, sequenced in a study of cytomegalovirus exposure and HLA in healthy donors. Repertoires were generated with immunoSEQ multiplex PCR, while TCRdb's copy carries only in-frame clones and drops some. The data hold some 76,000 clones, with about 94% observed a single time. Sequenced input: PBMCs. The origin of the receptors is a young woman in good health and CMV-seronegative.

The V call is TRBV11-2, the J call TRBJ2-3; 10 bases match TRBD2. The CDR3 contains 16 residues. The V segment lost 3 bases and the J segment 5 bases; nucleotides outside the gene matches: 8. Germline V CDR1 and CDR2: SGHAT, FQNNGV. This chain's CDR3 is CASSFLSGGARDTQYF. The CDR3 DNA follows: TGTGCCAGCAGCTTTCTAAGCGGGGGGGCTAGAGATACGCAGTATTTT.

The chain couples TRBV14 to TRBJ2-7; the D gene is possibly TRBD2 (5 bases). The V and J ends lost 1 base and 3 bases respectively, with 19 bases between them. The CDR3 extends over 17 amino acids. Per germline, CDR1 SGHDN and CDR2 FVKESK. This chain's CDR3 is CASSQAPGMGMDYEQYF. The CDR3 DNA reads as TGTGCCAGCAGCCAAGCCCCGGGGATGGGGATGGACTACGAGCAGTACTTC.

The chain combines TRBV9 with TRBJ2-5; 9 bases align to TRBD1. There are 15 residues in the CDR3. The J segment lost 3 bases and the V segment lost 3 bases, leaving 6 bases of the junction unmatched. Germline values: CDR1 SGDLS, CDR2 YYNGEE. CDR3 sequence (DNA): TGTGCCAGCAGCGACGGGACAGGGTGGGAAGAGACCCAGTACTTC. Amino acid sequence: CASSDGTGWEETQYF.

This chain uses TRBV11-2 with TRBJ2-7; 8 bases line up with TRBD1. Trimming removed 5 bases from V and 3 bases from J; junction bases left unmatched: 6. CDR1 is SGHAT, CDR2 FQNNGV, per germline. The CDR3 spans 14 residues. DNA of the CDR3: TGTGCCAGCAGCCGAGACAGGGGTGGCTACGAGCAGTACTTC. Translated, it gives CASSRDRGGYEQYF.

The rearrangement links TRBV5-1 to TRBJ2-2, with D maybe TRBD2 (7 bases). Trimming removed 0 bases at V and 2 bases at J, with 11 bases between. This CDR3 comprises 16 residues. CDR1 is SGHRS, CDR2 YFSETQ, per germline. CDR3 DNA: TGCGCCAGCAGCTTGGTACCGGGGGGCAACACCGGGGAGCTGTTTTTT. This codes for CASSLVPGGNTGELFF.

This chain links TRBV6-4 with TRBJ2-1, with TRBD1 matching over 7 bases. The length of the CDR3 is 15 residues. Per germline, CDR1 MRHNA and CDR2 SNTAGT. V lost 2 bases to trimming and J lost 10 bases; unmatched junction nucleotides: 11. The DNA of the CDR3 is TGTGCCAGCAGTGACACACCTGGGACAGAAAAAGAGCAGTTCTTC. Translating gives CASSDTPGTEKEQFF.

The V call is TRBV28, the J call TRBJ1-5, with a weak D call TRBD1 (5 bases). CDR1 and CDR2 (germline): MDHEN, SYDVKM. V was shortened by 8 bases and J by 0 bases, with 5 bases between the two germline ends. The length of the CDR3 is 12 residues. CDR3 amino acids: CASQGSNQPQHF. In DNA, the CDR3 is TGTGCCAGCCAGGGTAGCAATCAGCCCCAGCATTTT.

The rearrangement links TRBV6-5 to TRBJ2-7; TRBD1 is a possible D gene (6 bases). Trimming took off 2 bases at V and 3 bases at J, with 8 bases between the two ends. The CDR3 spans 13 residues. Germline CDR1 and CDR2: MNHEY and SVGAGI. CDR3 sequence (DNA): TGTGCCAGCAGTTACCAGACAGGCTACGAGCAGTACTTC. Protein: CASSYQTGYEQYF.

V and J are TRBV25-1 and TRBJ1-1; 7 bases agree with TRBD1. There are 14 residues in the CDR3. Germline values: CDR1 MGHDK, CDR2 SYGVNS. Trimming took 4 bases from V and 4 from J; bases not matched to a gene: 6. The CDR3 sequence: CASSARGAGTEAFF. The DNA for the CDR3 is TGTGCCAGCAGTGCCAGGGGGGCGGGCACTGAAGCTTTCTTT.

This chain joins TRBV4-1 and TRBJ1-5; weak D call: TRBD1 (5 bases). The CDR3 is made up of 15 amino acids. Germline V CDR1 and CDR2: MGHRA, YSYEKL. Deletions cut 0 bases from V and 6 bases from J, with 12 bases between. CDR3 protein: CASSQDFRVGQPQHF. The CDR3 DNA is TGCGCCAGCAGCCAAGATTTCAGGGTAGGTCAGCCCCAGCATTTT.

The V gene is TRBV7-3, the J gene TRBJ1-6; maybe TRBD1 (5 bases). Between the trimmed V and J ends, which lost 4 bases and 7 bases, there was a span of 14 bases. The germline gives CDR1 SGHTA, CDR2 FQGTGA. The CDR3 totals 15 residues. The DNA of the CDR3 is TGTGCCAGCAGCTCACAGGCTCCGTTAAATTCACCCCTCCACTTT. Protein: CASSSQAPLNSPLHF.

The chain is built from TRBV5-6 and TRBJ2-7, with a weak D call TRBD2 (7 bases). V shed 2 bases and J shed 0 bases, with 12 bases lying between them. Germline CDR1 and CDR2: SGHDT and YYEEEE. The CDR3 spans 15 residues. The CDR3 spells CASSFRGGASYEQYF. CDR3 bases: TGTGCCAGCAGCTTTAGAGGGGGGGCCTCCTACGAGCAGTACTTC.

The chain is built from TRBV28 and TRBJ1-5, with D possibly matching TRBD1 (5 bases). V was cut by 1 base and J by 7 bases, with 14 bases left in between. The CDR3 is 15 amino acids. CDR1 and CDR2 from the germline V gene are MDHEN and SYDVKM. The CDR3 region is CASSLYAGFGQPQHF. The CDR3 DNA reads TGTGCCAGCAGTTTATACGCAGGGTTTGGCCAGCCCCAGCATTTT. Full variable domain (remainder filled in from reference TRBV28 and TRBJ1-5): DVKVTQSSRYLVKRTGEKVFLECVQDMDHENMFWYRQDPGLGLRLIYFSYDVKMKEKGDIPEGYSVSREKKERFSLILESASTNQTSMYLCASSLYAGFGQPQHFGDGTRLSIL.

The chain uses TRBV5-1 and TRBJ1-4; D may be TRBD1 (5 bases). Looked up from germline, CDR1 is SGHRS and CDR2 is YFSETQ. V was clipped by 4 bases and J by 8 bases, with 12 bases between them. This CDR3 contains 13 residues. The CDR3 loop reads CASSLREGEKLFF. The CDR3 nucleotides are TGCGCCAGCAGCCTCAGGGAAGGCGAAAAACTGTTTTTT. Drawing the rest from reference TRBV5-1 and TRBJ1-4, the complete variable domain is KAGVTQTPRYLIKTRGQQVTLSCSPISGHRSVSWYQQTPGQGLQFLFEYFSETQRNKGNFPGRFSGRQFSNSRSEMNVSTLELGDSALYLCASSLREGEKLFFGSGTQLSVL.

This clone was recorded once. The chain joins TRBV29-1 to TRBJ1-2; TRBD1 matches at 8 bases. CDR1 and CDR2 from the germline V gene are SQVTM and ANQGSEA. The CDR3 loop spans 15 amino acids. After removal of 4 bases from V and 2 bases from J, the junction contained 9 bases not matched to a gene. The CDR3 reads CSVGGDRQFNYGYTF. DNA for the CDR3: TGCAGCGTTGGGGGGGACAGGCAATTCAACTATGGCTACACCTTC.

The chain recombines TRBV6-1 with TRBJ1-2; a weak D match, TRBD1 (6 bases). With 3 bases removed from V and 2 bases from J, the gap between germline ends came to 13 bases. Germline CDR1 MNHNS, CDR2 SASEGT. The CDR3 is 15 residues long. The CDR3 loop is CASSEKTGGNYGYTF. In DNA, the CDR3 is TGTGCCAGCAGTGAGAAGACAGGAGGCAACTATGGCTACACCTTC.

CDR3 sequence reads: CASSLSLALQETQYF. The DNA of the CDR3 is TGTGCCAGCAGTTTAAGTTTGGCCTTACAAGAGACCCAGTACTTC. V usage is TRBV27 and J usage is TRBJ2-5, with D unresolved. CDR1 is MNHEY and CDR2 is SMNVEV in the germline V gene (reference sequence). V shed 2 bases and J shed 2 bases, with 12 bases lying between them. This CDR3 comprises 15 residues.

The chain links TRBV15 to TRBJ1-5; TRBD1 might be the D (6 bases). The V and J ends lost 1 base and 4 bases respectively, with 11 bases between them. The CDR3 has 15 amino acids. Germline-derived CDR1 and CDR2 are LNHNV and YYDKDF (reference sequence). This chain's CDR3 is CATSRGGQGNQPQHF. The CDR3 DNA sequence: TGTGCCACCAGCAGAGGAGGGCAGGGGAATCAGCCCCAGCATTTT. The complete variable domain, with remaining parts taken from reference TRBV15 and TRBJ1-5, reads DAMVIQNPRYQVTQFGKPVTLSCSQTLNHNVMYWYQQKSSQAPKLLFHYYDKDFNNEADTPDNFQSRRPNTSFCFLDIRSPGLGDTAMYLCATSRGGQGNQPQHFGDGTRLSIL.

A few counts support this clone. The chain recombines TRBV4-3 with TRBJ2-6, with D perhaps TRBD1 (5 bases). From germline, CDR1 is LGHNA and CDR2 YSLEER. The CDR3 consists of 16 residues. The V and J ends lost 2 bases and 2 bases respectively, with 10 bases between them. The CDR3 coding sequence is TGCGCCAGCAGCCAATCGCGACAGACTGGGGCCAACGTCCTGACTTTC. This encodes CASSQSRQTGANVLTF.

V and J are TRBV28 and TRBJ2-7; D might be TRBD1 (6 bases). The CDR3 sequence is 12 residues long. Trimming took off 10 bases at V and 2 bases at J, with 12 bases between the two ends. CDR1 is MDHEN and CDR2 is SYDVKM in the germline V gene. The CDR3 DNA follows: TGTGCCATCCTCGGGACAACCTACGAGCAGTACTTC. The encoded protein is CAILGTTYEQYF.

This rearrangement joins TRBV7-3 to TRBJ2-3, with TRBD2 identical over 7 bases. This CDR3 has 14 amino acids. The V and J ends lost 4 bases and 1 base, in that order; junction bases with no gene match: 2. Germline V gene data show CDR1 as SGHTA and CDR2 as FQGTGA. Here the CDR3 DNA reads TGTGCCAGCAGCTCTGCGGGGGGCACAGATACGCAGTATTTT. Its translation: CASSSAGGTDTQYF.

The rearrangement links TRBV5-1 to TRBJ2-3; D uncertain. Germline lookup yields CDR1 SGHRS and CDR2 YFSETQ. The CDR3 loop spans 15 amino acids. With 0 bases removed from V and 2 bases from J, the gap between germline ends came to 10 bases. CDR3 residues: CASSLAVTATDTQYF. The CDR3 bases are TGCGCCAGCAGCTTGGCCGTCACAGCCACAGATACGCAGTATTTT.

DNA for the CDR3: TGTGCGGGGAGTGTCAGGACAGGGGACGAGCAGTACTTC. The encoded protein is CAGSVRTGDEQYF. The gene calls are TRBV30 and TRBJ2-7; 9 positions match TRBD1. The germline CDR1 and CDR2 sequences are GTSNPN and SVGIG (reference sequence). The CDR3 extends over 13 amino acids. The complete variable domain, with remaining parts taken from reference TRBV30 and TRBJ2-7, reads SQTIHQWPATLVQPVGSPLSLECTVEGTSNPNLYWYRQAAGRGLQLLFYSVGIGQISSEVPQNLSASRPQDRQFILSSKKLLLSDSGFYLCAGSVRTGDEQYFGPGTRLTVT.

The chain employs TRBV9 and TRBJ2-1; 16 nucleotides align to TRBD2. Per the germline V gene, CDR1 is SGDLS and CDR2 is YYNGEE. The CDR3 is made up of 19 amino acids. V shed 0 bases and J 3 bases; nucleotides not matched to a gene: 6. As DNA, the CDR3 is TGTGCCAGCAGCGTAGTGGGACTAGCGGGGGGGGAATTCTACAATGAGCAGTTCTTC. It is translated as CASSVVGLAGGEFYNEQFF.

The rearrangement uses TRBV5-1 and TRBJ2-7; 7 nucleotides agree with TRBD2. CDR3 length: 16 amino acids. Germline trimming cut 0 bases from V and 3 bases from J; bases unmatched to any gene: 9. The germline gives CDR1 SGHRS, CDR2 YFSETQ. The CDR3 spells CASSLGGLPKIYEQYF. DNA of the CDR3: TGCGCCAGCAGCTTGGGGGGACTACCAAAAATCTACGAGCAGTACTTC.

This clone was seen just once. The same CDR3 can be traced to other DNA sequences in this sample. The chain has TRBV7-3 and TRBJ1-1, with 7 bases that match TRBD1. V was clipped by 2 bases and J by 0 bases; unmatched bases: 6. CDR3 size: 16 residues. Germline CDR1 reads SGHTA; CDR2 reads FQGTGA. CDR3 amino acids: CASSLGTGALNTEAFF. As DNA, the CDR3 is TGTGCCAGCAGCTTAGGTACAGGGGCTCTGAACACTGAAGCTTTCTTT.

The J gene is TRBJ2-5, the V gene TRBV5-1, with TRBD2 matching 12 bases. The germline V gene has CDR1 SGHRS and CDR2 YFSETQ. The CDR3 totals 17 residues. Germline trimming cut 4 bases from V and 3 bases from J; bases unmatched to any gene: 10. This CDR3 reads CASSPLAGGPGKETQYF. The CDR3 DNA reads TGCGCCAGCAGCCCGCTAGCGGGAGGGCCTGGAAAAGAGACCCAGTACTTC. Based on the CDR3 plus reference TRBV5-1 and TRBJ2-5, the full variable domain is KAGVTQTPRYLIKTRGQQVTLSCSPISGHRSVSWYQQTPGQGLQFLFEYFSETQRNKGNFPGRFSGRQFSNSRSEMNVSTLELGDSALYLCASSPLAGGPGKETQYFGPGTRLLVL.

This rearrangement joins TRBV19 to TRBJ2-5; D is undetermined. This CDR3 comprises 13 residues. Trimming left V 2 bases short and J 5 bases short, with 9 bases between. Germline loops: CDR1 LNHDA, CDR2 SQIVND (reference sequence). The DNA for the CDR3 is TGTGCCAGTAGTATAAATGGGCAGGAGACCCAGTACTTC. Residues: CASSINGQETQYF.

The rearrangement links TRBV6-6 to TRBJ1-1; no reliable D call. V was trimmed by 2 bases and J by 1 base, leaving 14 bases between them. This CDR3 has 16 residues. CDR1 MNHNY and CDR2 SVGAGI come from the germline V gene (reference sequence). The DNA of the CDR3 is TGTGCCAGCAGTTACGCCCCCTGGGCAGAGAACACTGAAGCTTTCTTT. Residues: CASSYAPWAENTEAFF.

J is TRBJ1-2 and V is TRBV11-3; D uncertain. This CDR3 is built from 15 residues. V was shortened by 0 bases and J by 4 bases, with 12 bases between the two germline ends. Germline CDR1 and CDR2: SGHNT and YENEEA. CDR3 region: CASSLDLGLRYGYTF. CDR3 coding DNA: TGTGCCAGCAGCTTAGACCTCGGACTCCGCTATGGCTACACCTTC.